The 30 T cell receptor beta chains below all came from one sample that was sequenced in a study of blood T cell repertoires in COVID-19 (dated by TCRdb to 2019 to 2021). Receptor libraries were prepared by the immunoSEQ multiplex PCR assay. In TCRdb, the immuneACCESS table is reduced to in-frame sequences with V and J assigned. These tables do not hold every clone; where another copy was compared, an unresolved V gene accounts for under half, and the others remain unexplained. Counted in this sample were some 270,000 clones; 85% to 90% of them appeared once. The ten biggest clones cover around 0.84% of the sample. Sequenced input: peripheral blood. The receptors were sampled from a man aged 25 to 40 with acute or convalescent COVID-19.

This rearrangement joins TRBV2 to TRBJ2-7; 8 nucleotides line up with TRBD1. Germline assignment: CDR1 SNHLY and CDR2 FYNNEI. V shed 9 bases, J shed 4 bases, and the junction held 8 bases outside the gene matches. The CDR3 runs 13 residues. CDR3 DNA sequence: TGTGCCAGAGGCGGACAGGGAGGTTACGAGCAGTACTTC. It specifies CARGGQGGYEQYF.

The chain is built from TRBV10-3 and TRBJ1-1; a weak D match, TRBD1 (5 bases). V shed 10 bases and J shed 1 base, with 10 bases lying between them. This CDR3 comprises 12 residues. Germline V gene lookup returns CDR1 ENHRY and CDR2 SYGVKD. This CDR3 reads CATTQGNTEAFF. CDR3 DNA sequence: TGTGCCACGACTCAGGGGAACACTGAAGCTTTCTTT.

The chain uses TRBV5-4 and TRBJ1-6, with 7 bases identical to TRBD1. The ends lost 3 bases at V and 10 bases at J; junction bases unmatched: 10. The CDR3 consists of 15 residues. CDR1 and CDR2 from the germline V gene are SGHNT and YYREEE (reference sequence). This CDR3 reads CASSSPDRVGSPLHF. CDR3 DNA: TGTGCCAGCAGCTCGCCCGACAGGGTGGGCTCACCCCTCCACTTT.

The gene calls are TRBV6-4 and TRBJ1-6, with TRBD1 matching 8 bases. The CDR3 covers 14 residues. Germline V gene sequence: CDR1 MRHNA, CDR2 SNTAGT. J gave up 7 bases and V 6 bases, and 5 bases lay outside the gene matches. The CDR3 sequence: CASSRRTGNSPLHF. The CDR3 nucleotides are TGTGCCAGCAGCAGAAGGACAGGGAATTCACCCCTCCACTTT.

The chain has TRBV6-5 and TRBJ2-5; D might be TRBD2 (5 bases). The germline V and J ends were trimmed by 1 base and 6 bases, with 12 bases remaining between them. Per germline, CDR1 MNHEY and CDR2 SVGAGI. This CDR3 has 14 residues. The CDR3 coding sequence is TGTGCCAGCAGTTACTATCCTAGCCCGAAGACCCAGTACTTC. This sequence encodes CASSYYPSPKTQYF.

In DNA, the CDR3 is TGTGCCAGCAGCCAACCCCCAGGGAAAAGGGCCGAAAAACTGTTTTTT. Translated: CASSQPPGKRAEKLFF. This sequence joins TRBV4-2 and TRBJ1-4, with D possibly matching TRBD1 (5 bases). The CDR3 length is 16 residues. CDR1 and CDR2 (germline): LGHNA, YNFKEQ. The V end lost 2 bases, the J end lost 8 bases, and 18 bases lay between the germline ends.

The V and J genes are TRBV27 and TRBJ1-2; D remains unclear. The CDR3 extends over 13 amino acids. Per germline, CDR1 MNHEY and CDR2 SMNVEV (reference sequence). The V end lost 5 bases, the J end lost 4 bases, and 11 bases lay between the germline ends. The chain's CDR3 is CASSPGLGYGYTF. As DNA, the CDR3 is TGTGCCAGCAGTCCCGGGTTGGGCTATGGCTACACCTTC.

This clone has only a few counts. The chain links TRBV5-1 to TRBJ2-1; unclear D gene. The ends were cut back, 4 bases at V and 6 bases at J, with 8 bases in the middle. The CDR3 loop spans 12 amino acids. Germline V lookup: CDR1 SGHRS, CDR2 YFSETQ. CDR3 nucleotides: TGCGCCAGCAGCGCTCTAGGCAATGAGCAGTTCTTC. Its protein product is CASSALGNEQFF.

A single count supports this clone. A read error may account for a junction end that differs from germline. The chain recombines TRBV7-7 with TRBJ2-7, with D possibly TRBD1 on 7 matching bases. CDR3 length: 14 residues. CDR1 and CDR2 (germline): SSHAT, FNYEAQ (reference sequence). CDR3: CASSLEGQGGEQYF. Written as DNA, the CDR3 is TGTGCTAGCAGCTTAGAGGGTCAGGGGGGAGAGCAGTACTTC.

This chain links TRBV5-1 with TRBJ2-3; 11 bases fit TRBD2. CDR1 is SGHRS, CDR2 YFSETQ, per germline. V lost 0 bases, J lost 0 bases, and 6 bases stayed unmatched. The CDR3 is 18 residues long. CDR3: CASSLAVSGRASTDTQYF. DNA for the CDR3: TGCGCCAGCAGCTTGGCCGTTAGCGGGAGGGCCAGCACAGATACGCAGTATTTT.

The chain joins TRBV12-3 or TRBV12-4 to TRBJ2-5; D gene uncertain. V was pared by 3 bases and J by 2 bases, with 7 bases between. CDR3 length equals 13 residues. The CDR3 is CASSFGLQETQYF. CDR3 sequence (DNA): TGTGCCAGCAGTTTCGGGTTACAAGAGACCCAGTACTTC.

Of note for this clone: The identical CDR3 is also encoded by other nucleotide sequences in the sample. The chain combines TRBV19 with TRBJ1-1; a possible D gene is TRBD1 (5 bases). Germline loops: CDR1 LNHDA, CDR2 SQIVND (reference sequence). Between the trimmed V and J ends, which lost 6 bases and 1 base, there was a span of 12 bases. The CDR3 has 14 residues. CDR3 amino acids: CASRTGDRNTEAFF. CDR3 coding DNA: TGTGCCAGTAGAACAGGAGACAGGAACACTGAAGCTTTCTTT.

In its sample, this clone was seen once. This chain links TRBV6-6 with TRBJ2-5; 9 nucleotides align to TRBD2. V gave up 3 bases and J gave up 3 bases; unmatched junction bases: 2. Germline V gene lookup returns CDR1 MNHNY and CDR2 SVGAGI (reference sequence). The CDR3 loop spans 14 amino acids. CDR3 coding DNA: TGTGCCAGCAGTTATTCTAGCGGGAAAGAGACCCAGTACTTC. Translating gives CASSYSSGKETQYF.

The chain uses TRBV29-1 and TRBJ2-3; possibly TRBD2 for D (7 bases). The germline V gene encodes CDR1 SQVTM and CDR2 ANQGSEA. Trimming stripped 7 bases from V and 5 bases from J, with 16 bases between. The CDR3 is 13 amino acids. CDR3 protein: CSAWGGVEDTQYF. The CDR3 DNA reads as TGCAGCGCCTGGGGGGGCGTAGAAGATACGCAGTATTTT.

The rearrangement links TRBV4-1 to TRBJ1-2; 8 bases match TRBD1. Trimming at V came to 5 bases and at J to 3 bases, leaving 2 bases not matched to a gene. The CDR3 totals 13 residues. Germline assignment: CDR1 MGHRA and CDR2 YSYEKL. The CDR3 DNA follows: TGCGCCAGCAGCGCACAGGGGGACTATGGCTACACCTTC. This codes for CASSAQGDYGYTF.

The chain carries TRBV30 and TRBJ1-6, with D perhaps matching TRBD1 (6 bases). Germline values: CDR1 GTSNPN, CDR2 SVGIG (reference sequence). The V gene lost 1 base and the J gene lost 2 bases, with 6 bases spanning the gap. There are 14 residues in the CDR3. In DNA, the CDR3 is TGTGCCTGGAGTGCAGGGGCCTATAATTCACCCCTCCACTTT. This codes for CAWSAGAYNSPLHF.

The chain recombines TRBV27 with TRBJ2-7, with TRBD2 matching over 13 bases. Germline values: CDR1 MNHEY, CDR2 SMNVEV (reference sequence). The CDR3 has 14 amino acids. The ends lost 5 bases at V and 4 bases at J; junction bases unmatched: 2. The CDR3 region has the DNA TGTGCCAGCAGTACTAGCGGGGGGGGATACGAGCAGTACTTC. Translating it yields CASSTSGGGYEQYF.

The chain couples TRBV18 to TRBJ1-2; D perhaps matches TRBD1 (6 bases). This CDR3 contains 15 residues. V lost 4 bases and J lost 4, with 16 bases in between. The germline gives CDR1 KGHSH, CDR2 LQKENI. Here the CDR3 reads CASSRNRDTLYGYTF. The CDR3 DNA sequence: TGTGCCAGCTCACGAAATAGGGACACACTCTATGGCTACACCTTC.

The V gene is TRBV5-3, the J gene TRBJ2-3, with D possibly being TRBD1 (7 bases). TRBV5-3 is labeled an ORF, and its function is uncertain. The CDR3 extends over 16 amino acids. The ends were cut back, 3 bases at V and 0 bases at J, with 14 bases in the middle. For the CDR3, the DNA is TGTGCCAGAAGCTCGGGGGACAGATCTAGCACAGATACGCAGTATTTT. Protein: CARSSGDRSSTDTQYF.

The chain uses TRBV19 and TRBJ1-3; 7 bases align to TRBD1. This CDR3 is 15 amino acids long. The germline V gene has CDR1 LNHDA and CDR2 SQIVND (reference sequence). The V and J ends lost 7 bases and 5 bases, in that order; junction bases with no gene match: 11. The CDR3 reads CASTGPTGARNTIYF. CDR3 DNA sequence: TGTGCCAGTACCGGACCCACAGGGGCAAGAAACACCATATATTTT.

This clone has only one observation. Here the CDR3 DNA reads TGTGCCAGCAGACGGACACCCGGGACTAGCGGGACGAACACCGGGGAGCTGTTTTTT. This gives the protein CASRRTPGTSGTNTGELFF. The chain has TRBV7-6 and TRBJ2-2, with 13 bases fitting TRBD2. The trim removed 6 bases at V and 0 bases at J, leaving 10 bases unmatched. This CDR3 is built from 19 residues. The germline CDR1 and CDR2 sequences are SGHVS and FNYEAQ.

This chain connects TRBV3-1 (or the pseudogene TRBV3-2) to TRBJ2-2, with D perhaps TRBD1 (5 bases). The CDR3 covers 16 residues. Germline V lookup: CDR1 LGHDT, CDR2 YNNKEL (reference sequence). Trimming removed 1 base at V and 5 bases at J, with 14 bases between. The CDR3 sequence: CASSQVQGSATGELFF. The DNA of the CDR3 is TGTGCCAGCAGCCAAGTTCAGGGATCGGCAACCGGGGAGCTGTTTTTT.

This chain links TRBV10-1 with TRBJ2-1; TRBD2 matches at 10 bases. Germline V CDR1 and CDR2: WNHNN, SYGVQD (reference sequence). This CDR3 region has 16 residues. With 6 bases clipped from V and 5 bases from J, the junction kept 10 bases outside the gene matches. CDR3 DNA: TGCGCCAGCAGCGCCTCTAGCGGGAGTGGGGACAATGAGCAGTTCTTC. This gives the protein CASSASSGSGDNEQFF.

The J gene is TRBJ2-7, the V gene TRBV6-5, with D maybe TRBD1 (5 bases). This CDR3 has 13 amino acids. The V gene lost 5 bases and the J gene lost 2 bases, with 10 bases spanning the gap. Germline CDR1 is MNHEY and CDR2 is SVGAGI. The CDR3 here is CASSTIGAYEQYF. CDR3 bases: TGTGCCAGCAGTACGATAGGGGCCTACGAGCAGTACTTC.

V gene TRBV20-1 combines with J gene TRBJ2-5; 10 bases agree with TRBD2. Trimming cost V 3 bases and J 4 bases; bases outside gene matches: 5. Germline-derived CDR1 and CDR2 are DFQATT and SNEGSKA (reference sequence). The CDR3 has 14 residues. The CDR3 is CSASPSGRAETQYF. DNA for the CDR3: TGCAGTGCTAGTCCAAGCGGGAGGGCAGAGACCCAGTACTTC.

A single count supports this clone. Written as DNA, the CDR3 is TGTGCCAGCAGGGTAACAGGGCGGAATCAGCCCCAGCATTTT. Translating it yields CASRVTGRNQPQHF. The chain combines TRBV28 with TRBJ1-5; TRBD1 might be the D (6 bases). The V end lost 6 bases, the J end lost 4 bases, and 13 bases lay between the germline ends. This CDR3 has 14 amino acids. Germline values: CDR1 MDHEN, CDR2 SYDVKM. The complete variable domain, with remaining parts taken from reference TRBV28 and TRBJ1-5, reads DVKVTQSSRYLVKRTGEKVFLECVQDMDHENMFWYRQDPGLGLRLIYFSYDVKMKEKGDIPEGYSVSREKKERFSLILESASTNQTSMYLCASRVTGRNQPQHFGDGTRLSIL.

The chain employs TRBV27 and TRBJ1-6, with a tentative D call TRBD1 (5 bases). V shed 3 bases and J shed 6 bases, with 12 bases lying between them. Germline-derived CDR1 and CDR2 are MNHEY and SMNVEV (reference sequence). The CDR3 extends over 15 amino acids. For the CDR3, the DNA is TGTGCCAGCAGTTTTTGGGGGGATGCTAATTCACCCCTCCACTTT. Protein: CASSFWGDANSPLHF.

This clone was picked up a small number of times. This chain joins TRBV2 and TRBJ1-3; 8 bases are a match to TRBD1. CDR1 SNHLY and CDR2 FYNNEI come from the germline V gene. V was clipped by 7 bases and J by 0 bases; unmatched bases: 14. The CDR3 loop spans 18 amino acids. The DNA for the CDR3 is TGTGCCAGCAAGAATACCGGGACAGGCACCTTCTCTGGAAACACCATATATTTT. The encoded protein is CASKNTGTGTFSGNTIYF.

The rearrangement uses TRBV5-4 and TRBJ1-4; TRBD1 agrees at 10 bases. The CDR3 runs 16 residues. The junction had 13 bases not matched to a gene; V was cut back by 4 bases and J by 10 bases. Germline-derived CDR1 and CDR2 are SGHNT and YYREEE (reference sequence). Here the CDR3 DNA reads TGTGCCAGCAGCGTGAACACCGGGACAGGGGAGGGAAAACTGTTTTTT. Its protein is CASSVNTGTGEGKLFF.

In this sample, this clone turned up once. The chain combines TRBV2 with TRBJ1-1; no definite D call. Trimming cost V 10 bases and J 1 base, with 7 bases left between them. The CDR3 has 11 residues. Germline assignment: CDR1 SNHLY and CDR2 FYNNEI. The CDR3 sequence: CAIRQNTEAFF. The CDR3 region has the DNA TGTGCCATCAGACAGAACACTGAAGCTTTCTTT.